The sequence of this TCR beta chain was determined in a study of Ad26.COV2.S vaccination and SARS-CoV-2 variants listed by TCRdb under 2021. The study in broad terms: Donors in the vaccine arm were drawn from COV1001, a multicentre, randomized, double-blind, placebo-controlled phase I-IIa trial testing Ad26.COV2.S in healthy adults. Ad26.COV2.S was administered intramuscularly at a dose of 5x10^10 or 1x10^11 viral particles, either as one shot or as two shots given 56 days apart. TCRbeta repertoire sequencing was used to assess the specificity and breadth of SARS-CoV-2-reactive T cell receptors after Ad26.COV2.S vaccination. The TCR-sequenced set comprised approximately 32 samples: 19 Ad26.COV2.S vaccine recipients, 5 placebo recipients and 8 SARS-CoV-2 convalescent individuals. Investigators did not know the trial group allocation while performing experiments and assessing outcomes. Trial participants were randomized into five groups of five: low-dose or high-dose Ad26.COV2.S given once or twice, or placebo on both occasions.

With respect to this clone: The target of this receptor is not known. Base qualities are not provided; no much larger clone lies one nucleotide away.

This sample's treatment or condition label indicates: some 20 received Ad26.COV2.S at low or high dose, single or two shots; about five received placebo; per-sample allocation not given. Repertoires of vaccine and placebo recipients were sequenced from samples taken on day 63 after the first injection. Between 29 July and 7 August 2020, Cohort 1b enrolled some 25 adults aged 18-55 years at one site in Boston, USA. Ad26.COV2.S consisted of a replication-incompetent adenovirus type 26 vector by which a prefusion-stabilized SARS-CoV-2 spike protein from the original Wuhan strain was expressed. Overall study results and their limits: Comparing responses between vaccine doses or regimens was not something the study was powered to do. Substantial breadth of spike-specific CD8+ and CD4+ T cell responses was reported after vaccination. Compared with placebo recipients, Ad26.COV2.S recipients showed higher spike-specific TCR breadth (P = 0.0014). Vaccine and placebo recipients had comparable non-spike TCR breadth, which fits with the vaccine containing only spike. It was noted by the authors that total T cell responses may have been underestimated by the TCR breadth and depth analyses.

TCRbeta CDR3 regions were sequenced with the immunoSEQ Assay. After extraction, genomic DNA underwent amplification by bias-controlled multiplex PCR, followed by high-throughput sequencing. Turning to the authors' computational methods: To quantify the absolute abundance of every unique TCRbeta CDR3 region, sequences were collapsed and filtered. T cell fraction was estimated by normalizing TCRbeta template counts to usable DNA, with usable DNA measured through amplification of reference genes found in all nucleated cells. Repertoire TCRs were annotated as SARS-CoV-2-specific by exact matching of V gene, CDR3 amino acid sequence and J gene to a known reactive TCR set. The reference SARS-CoV-2 TCR set came from MIRA and was filtered for enrichment in COVID-19-positive ImmuneCODE repertoires, removing public or cross-reactive TCRs. Using the MIRA antigens, annotated TCRs were further analysed by specific ORF or by position within an ORF. Breadth was defined as annotated unique rearrangements over total unique productive rearrangements; depth was the summed frequency of those rearrangements. TCR breadth was compared between groups using two-sided Wilcoxon rank-sum tests. Drawn from immuneACCESS, this table holds only the in-frame rearrangements with V and J called that TCRdb kept. Clones are partly lost; checked studies trace under half to an unresolved V gene and leave the rest unexplained. From that table come the V and J calls and clone size; the DNA was used to work out D and trimming. The sample data list some 340,000 clones, and 85% of these were observed just once. The top ten clones comprise about 2.1% of the sample.

Germline trimming amounts to 4 bases on V and 6 bases on J, with 8 as the count of junction bases outside the gene matches. Via the germline V gene, CDR1 is SQVTM and CDR2 ANQGSEA. From the cysteine up to the phenylalanine, the CDR3 has a length of 13 residues. Kept here is only the CDR3 DNA, which spans 39 bases and is read in frame from base 1. The sequencing here drew on peripheral blood, taken in a trial of Ad26.COV2.S vaccine versus placebo. This chain is built from TRBV29-1 and TRBJ2-7, with TRBD1 identical over 8 junction bases. This TCR came from a person between 18 and 65 years old who received the Ad26.COV2.S COVID-19 vaccine or a placebo. This receptor carries the CDR3 CSVGQGALGEQYF. The nucleotide sequence reads TGCAGCGTTGGGCAGGGGGCGCTGGGCGAGCAGTACTTC.